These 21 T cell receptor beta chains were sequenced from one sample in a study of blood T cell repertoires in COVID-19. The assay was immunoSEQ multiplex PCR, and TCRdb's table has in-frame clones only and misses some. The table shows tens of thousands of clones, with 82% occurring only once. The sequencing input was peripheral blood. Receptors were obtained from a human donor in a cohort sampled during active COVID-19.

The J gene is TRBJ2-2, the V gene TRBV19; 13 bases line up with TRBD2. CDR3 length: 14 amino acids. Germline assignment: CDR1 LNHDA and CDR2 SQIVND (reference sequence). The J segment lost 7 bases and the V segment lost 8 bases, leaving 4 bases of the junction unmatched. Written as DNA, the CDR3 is TGTGCCAGTGGGACTAGCGGGATTAGCGGGGAGCTGTTTTTT. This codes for CASGTSGISGELFF. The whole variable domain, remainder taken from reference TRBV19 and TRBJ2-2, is DGGITQSPKYLFRKEGQNVTLSCEQNLNHDAMYWYRQDPGQGLRLIYYSQIVNDFQKGDIAEGYSVSREKKESFPLTVTSAQKNPTAFYLCASGTSGISGELFFGEGSRLTVL.

CDR3 DNA sequence: TGTGCCAGCAGTGCAACGGGGGGCAGACAGCCCCAGCATTTT. It is translated as CASSATGGRQPQHF. The gene calls are TRBV2 and TRBJ1-5; maybe TRBD1 (6 bases). Germline V gene data show CDR1 as SNHLY and CDR2 as FYNNEI. Trimming removed 4 bases from V and 7 bases from J, with 14 bases in between. The length of the CDR3 is 14 residues.

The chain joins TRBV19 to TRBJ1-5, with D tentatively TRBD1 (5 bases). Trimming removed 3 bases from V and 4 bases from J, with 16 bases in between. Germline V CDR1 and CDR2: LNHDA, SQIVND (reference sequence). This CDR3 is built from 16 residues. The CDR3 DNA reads TGTGCCAGTAGTATCGGGGGACTCCGGGGTAATCAGCCCCAGCATTTT. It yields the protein CASSIGGLRGNQPQHF.

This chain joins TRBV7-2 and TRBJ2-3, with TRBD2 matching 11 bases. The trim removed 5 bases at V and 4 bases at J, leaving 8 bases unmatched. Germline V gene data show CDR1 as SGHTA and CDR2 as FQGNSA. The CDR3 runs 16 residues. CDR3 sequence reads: CASSNSGRANADTQYF. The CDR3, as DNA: TGTGCCAGCAGCAATAGCGGGAGGGCCAACGCAGATACGCAGTATTTT.

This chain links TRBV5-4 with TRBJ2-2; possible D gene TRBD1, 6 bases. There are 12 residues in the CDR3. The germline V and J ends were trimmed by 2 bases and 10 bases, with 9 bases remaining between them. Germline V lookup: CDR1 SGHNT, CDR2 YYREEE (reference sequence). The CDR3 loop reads CASSLGGTELFF. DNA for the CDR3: TGTGCCAGCAGCTTAGGGGGTACGGAGCTGTTTTTT.

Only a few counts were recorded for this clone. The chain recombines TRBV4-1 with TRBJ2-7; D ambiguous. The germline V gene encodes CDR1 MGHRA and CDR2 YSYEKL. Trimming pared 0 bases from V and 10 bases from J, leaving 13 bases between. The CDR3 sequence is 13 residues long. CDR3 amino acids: CASSQEEAVGQYF. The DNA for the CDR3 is TGCGCCAGCAGCCAAGAAGAGGCTGTCGGTCAGTACTTC.

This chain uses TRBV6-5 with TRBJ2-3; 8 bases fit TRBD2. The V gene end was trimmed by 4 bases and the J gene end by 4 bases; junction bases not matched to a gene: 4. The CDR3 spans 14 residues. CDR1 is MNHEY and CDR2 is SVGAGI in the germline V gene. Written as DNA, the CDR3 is TGTGCCAGCAGTTTGGTCGGGGGGGCAGATACGCAGTATTTT. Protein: CASSLVGGADTQYF.

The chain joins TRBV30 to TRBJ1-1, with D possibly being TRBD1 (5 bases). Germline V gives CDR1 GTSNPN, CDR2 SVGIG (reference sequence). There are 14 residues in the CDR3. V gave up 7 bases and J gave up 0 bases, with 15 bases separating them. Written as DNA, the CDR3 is TGTGCCTCCACCTGGGGCATTATGAACACTGAAGCTTTCTTT. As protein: CASTWGIMNTEAFF. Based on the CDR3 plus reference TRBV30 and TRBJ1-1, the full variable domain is SQTIHQWPATLVQPVGSPLSLECTVEGTSNPNLYWYRQAAGRGLQLLFYSVGIGQISSEVPQNLSASRPQDRQFILSSKKLLLSDSGFYLCASTWGIMNTEAFFGQGTRLTVV.

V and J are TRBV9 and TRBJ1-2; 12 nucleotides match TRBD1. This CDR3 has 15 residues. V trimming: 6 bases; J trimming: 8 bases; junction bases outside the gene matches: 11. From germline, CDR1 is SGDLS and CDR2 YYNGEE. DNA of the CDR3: TGTGCCAGCAACCTCCCGGGACAGGGGGCTCAAGGCTACACCTTC. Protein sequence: CASNLPGQGAQGYTF. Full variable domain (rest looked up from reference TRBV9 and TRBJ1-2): DSGVTQTPKHLITATGQRVTLRCSPRSGDLSVYWYQQSLDQGLQFLIQYYNGEERAKGNILERFSAQQFPDLHSELNLSSLELGDSALYFCASNLPGQGAQGYTFGSGTRLTVV.

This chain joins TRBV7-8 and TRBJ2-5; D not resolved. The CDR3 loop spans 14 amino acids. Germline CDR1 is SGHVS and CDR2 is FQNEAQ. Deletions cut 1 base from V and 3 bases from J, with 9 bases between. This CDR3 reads CASSLGGREETQYF. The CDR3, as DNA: TGTGCCAGCAGCTTAGGAGGTCGGGAAGAGACCCAGTACTTC.

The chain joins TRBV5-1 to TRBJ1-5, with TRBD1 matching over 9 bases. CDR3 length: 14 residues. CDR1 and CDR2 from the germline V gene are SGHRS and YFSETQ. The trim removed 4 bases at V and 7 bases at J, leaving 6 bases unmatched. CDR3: CASSVGQGRQPQHF. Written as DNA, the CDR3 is TGCGCCAGCAGCGTCGGACAGGGGCGGCAGCCCCAGCATTTT.

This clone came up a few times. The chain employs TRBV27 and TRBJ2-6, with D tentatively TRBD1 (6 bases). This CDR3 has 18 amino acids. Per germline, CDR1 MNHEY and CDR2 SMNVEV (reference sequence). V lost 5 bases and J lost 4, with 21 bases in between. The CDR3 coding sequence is TGTGCCAGCAGTGGAGGCACAGGGTCCTCGGGAGGGGCCAACGTCCTGACTTTC. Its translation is CASSGGTGSSGGANVLTF.

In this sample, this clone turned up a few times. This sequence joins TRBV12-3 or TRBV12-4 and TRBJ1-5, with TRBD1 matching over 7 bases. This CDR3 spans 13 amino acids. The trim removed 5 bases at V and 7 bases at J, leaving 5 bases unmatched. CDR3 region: CASSPQGKQPQHF. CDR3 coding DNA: TGTGCCAGCAGTCCACAGGGGAAACAGCCCCAGCATTTT.

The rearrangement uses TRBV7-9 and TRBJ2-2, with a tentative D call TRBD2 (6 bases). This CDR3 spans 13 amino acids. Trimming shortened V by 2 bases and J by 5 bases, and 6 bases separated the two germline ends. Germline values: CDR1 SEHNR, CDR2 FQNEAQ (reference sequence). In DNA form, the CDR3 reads TGTGCCAGCAGCTTACGGGGGACCGGGGAGCTGTTTTTT. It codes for CASSLRGTGELFF.

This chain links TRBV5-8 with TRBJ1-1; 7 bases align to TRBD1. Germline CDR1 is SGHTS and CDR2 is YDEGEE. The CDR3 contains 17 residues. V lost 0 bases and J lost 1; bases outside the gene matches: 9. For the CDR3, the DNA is TGTGCCAGCAGCTTGGAATATACAGGGGCTCAGAACACTGAAGCTTTCTTT. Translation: CASSLEYTGAQNTEAFF. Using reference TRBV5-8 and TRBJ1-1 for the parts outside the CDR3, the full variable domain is EAGVTQSPTHLIKTRGQQATLRCSPISGHTSVYWYQQALGLGLQFLLWYDEGEERNRGNFPPRFSGRQFPNYSSELNVNALELEDSALYLCASSLEYTGAQNTEAFFGQGTRLTVV.

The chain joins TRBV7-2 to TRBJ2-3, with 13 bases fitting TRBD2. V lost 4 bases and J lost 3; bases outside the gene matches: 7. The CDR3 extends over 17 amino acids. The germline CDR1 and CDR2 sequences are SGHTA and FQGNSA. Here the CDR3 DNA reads TGTGCCAGCAGCTCGGGACTAGCGGGGTTTATTACAGATACGCAGTATTTT. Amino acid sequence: CASSSGLAGFITDTQYF.

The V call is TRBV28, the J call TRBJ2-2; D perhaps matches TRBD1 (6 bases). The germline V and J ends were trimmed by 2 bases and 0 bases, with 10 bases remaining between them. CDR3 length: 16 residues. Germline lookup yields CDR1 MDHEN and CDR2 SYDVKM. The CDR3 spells CASSLQGSANTGELFF. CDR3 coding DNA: TGTGCCAGCAGTTTACAGGGGTCCGCGAACACCGGGGAGCTGTTTTTT.

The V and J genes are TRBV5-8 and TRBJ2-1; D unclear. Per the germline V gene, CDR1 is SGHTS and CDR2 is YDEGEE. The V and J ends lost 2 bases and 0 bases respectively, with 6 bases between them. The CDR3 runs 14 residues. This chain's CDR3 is CASSLSSSYNEQFF. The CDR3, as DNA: TGTGCCAGCAGCTTATCGAGCTCCTACAATGAGCAGTTCTTC.

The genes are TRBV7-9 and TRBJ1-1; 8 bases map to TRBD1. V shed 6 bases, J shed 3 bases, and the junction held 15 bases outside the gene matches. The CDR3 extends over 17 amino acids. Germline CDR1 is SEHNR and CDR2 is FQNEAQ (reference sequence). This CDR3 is CASSPYPGGAGDTEAFF. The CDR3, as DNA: TGTGCCAGCAGTCCATACCCAGGGGGCGCCGGGGACACTGAAGCTTTCTTT.

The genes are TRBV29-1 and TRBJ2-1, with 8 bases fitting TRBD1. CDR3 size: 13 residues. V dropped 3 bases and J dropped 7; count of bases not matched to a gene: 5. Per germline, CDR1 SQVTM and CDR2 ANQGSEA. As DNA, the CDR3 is TGCAGCGTTGATCGACAGGGGCGGAATGAGCAGTTCTTC. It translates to CSVDRQGRNEQFF.

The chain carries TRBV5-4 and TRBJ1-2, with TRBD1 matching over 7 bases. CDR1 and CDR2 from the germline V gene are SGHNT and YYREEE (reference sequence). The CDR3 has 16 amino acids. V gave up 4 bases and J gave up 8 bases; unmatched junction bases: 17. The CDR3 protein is CASSQDRNHHPWGYTF. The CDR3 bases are TGTGCCAGCAGCCAGGACAGGAACCATCATCCGTGGGGCTACACCTTC.